A selection of T cell receptor beta chains follows, all from one sample in a study of OX40 agonist ivuxolimab in advanced cancers. Data came from immunoSEQ multiplex PCR; TCRdb stores just in-frame clones and leaves some out. The sample lists some 74,000 clones, more than 75% occurring once. Specimen: CD4+ or CD8+ T cells sorted from blood, collected in a trial of the OX40 agonist ivuxolimab. The receptor source for this set is an adult with an advanced solid tumor such as melanoma, head and neck, liver or kidney cancer. Each CDR3 is given with its conserved first and last residue. D genes are given only for firm matches. Only part of the rows carry a size: once, few, many, or a class if the clone is expanded.

J: TRBJ2-1; D: .; V: TRBV19; size: .; CDR3: CASSIARGYEQFF; DNA: TGTGCCAGTAGTATAGCGAGGGGGTATGAGCAGTTCTTC
J: TRBJ1-4; D: TRBD1; V: TRBV30; size: many; CDR3: CAWSSGQGKSNEKLFF; DNA: TGTGCCTGGAGTTCCGGACAGGGGAAATCTAATGAAAAACTGTTTTTT
J: TRBJ1-1; D: .; V: TRBV9; size: .; CDR3: CASSEDSWNTEAFF; DNA: TGTGCCAGCAGCGAAGACAGTTGGAACACTGAAGCTTTCTTT
J: TRBJ1-2; D: .; V: TRBV19; size: .; CDR3: CASSPPWAANYGYTF; DNA: TGTGCCAGTAGTCCACCGTGGGCCGCTAACTATGGCTACACCTTC
J: TRBJ1-2; D: .; V: TRBV18; size: .; CDR3: CASSLFEVRGYTF; DNA: TGTGCCAGCTCACTATTCGAAGTGAGGGGCTACACCTTC
J: TRBJ1-1; D: TRBD1; V: TRBV27; size: .; CDR3: CASSPNPHRGTEAFF; DNA: TGTGCCAGCAGTCCTAATCCCCACAGGGGGACTGAAGCTTTCTTT
J: TRBJ1-2; D: .; V: TRBV15; size: .; CDR3: CATKPRFGRYGYTF; DNA: TGTGCCACCAAACCGCGCTTCGGGCGCTATGGCTACACCTTC
J: TRBJ2-3; D: TRBD1; V: TRBV11-2; size: .; CDR3: CATRGTAEGTLTDTQYF; DNA: TGTGCTACCCGTGGGACAGCTGAGGGGACGCTCACAGATACGCAGTATTTT
J: TRBJ1-6; D: .; V: TRBV25-1; size: .; CDR3: CASSEVTADSYNSPLHF; DNA: TGTGCCAGCAGTGAAGTAACAGCCGACTCCTATAATTCACCCCTCCACTTT
J: TRBJ2-6; D: .; V: TRBV6-1; size: .; CDR3: CASQGSGANVLTF; DNA: TGTGCCAGCCAGGGGTCTGGGGCCAACGTCCTGACTTTC
J: TRBJ1-6; D: .; V: TRBV7-9; size: .; CDR3: CASRQEGTGSPLHF; DNA: TGTGCTAGCAGACAGGAGGGAACCGGTTCACCCCTCCACTTT
J: TRBJ1-5; D: TRBD1; V: TRBV18; size: .; CDR3: CASSPLGTGDQPQHF; DNA: TGTGCCAGCTCACCGTTGGGCACAGGGGATCAGCCCCAGCATTTT
J: TRBJ2-3; D: .; V: TRBV30; size: .; CDR3: CASGMGRGATTDTQYF; DNA: TGTGCCTCCGGAATGGGGAGGGGGGCCACCACAGATACGCAGTATTTT
J: TRBJ1-2; D: .; V: TRBV14; size: .; CDR3: CASSPDYKHGYTF; DNA: TGTGCCAGCAGCCCGGACTATAAACATGGCTACACCTTC
J: TRBJ1-1; D: .; V: TRBV2; size: .; CDR3: CASSAHPFGNTEAFF; DNA: TGTGCCAGCAGCGCCCATCCTTTCGGGAACACTGAAGCTTTCTTT
J: TRBJ2-2; D: .; V: TRBV2; size: .; CDR3: CASTPGYVGELFF; DNA: TGTGCCAGCACTCCAGGGTACGTCGGGGAGCTGTTTTTT